Listed here are 14 T cell receptor beta chains from one sample, sequenced in a study of blood T cell repertoires in COVID-19. Data came from immunoSEQ multiplex PCR; TCRdb stores just in-frame clones and leaves some out. The table lists tens of thousands of clones, 82% of them singletons, with less than 9% in the top ten. Input material: peripheral blood. Receptor source: a man aged 45-65 years with active or convalescent COVID-19.

As for this clone: Other nucleotide sequences from this sample produce the same CDR3. V and J are TRBV10-3 and TRBJ2-3, with a tentative D call TRBD2 (7 bases). Germline assignment: CDR1 ENHRY and CDR2 SYGVKD. The CDR3 is 14 residues long. V was trimmed by 11 bases and J by 6 bases, leaving 21 bases between them. In DNA, the CDR3 is TGTGCCGTCAAACGGGGGGCGGACGCTGATACGCAGTATTTT. It is translated as CAVKRGADADTQYF.

V is TRBV5-1 and J is TRBJ1-5; D unresolved. Per the germline V gene, CDR1 is SGHRS and CDR2 is YFSETQ. CDR3 length: 19 amino acids. V lost 0 bases and J 0 bases, leaving 19 bases between the germline ends. As DNA, the CDR3 is TGCGCCAGCAGCTTGGCCGTCAGGAAAGTGGGTTTTAGCAATCAGCCCCAGCATTTT. This translates into CASSLAVRKVGFSNQPQHF.

This rearrangement joins TRBV5-1 to TRBJ2-5; 8 bases are a match to TRBD2. Germline V gene sequence: CDR1 SGHRS, CDR2 YFSETQ. With 0 bases clipped from V and 2 bases from J, the junction kept 3 bases outside the gene matches. This CDR3 is 15 amino acids long. This CDR3 is CASSLAGGGQETQYF. In DNA form, the CDR3 reads TGCGCCAGCAGCTTGGCCGGCGGGGGGCAAGAGACCCAGTACTTC.

This chain connects TRBV6-6 to TRBJ2-2; 7 bases map to TRBD1. Unmatched junction bases numbered 7, after V lost 5 bases and J lost 1 base. This CDR3 region has 16 residues. CDR1 MNHNY and CDR2 SVGAGI come from the germline V gene (reference sequence). The chain's CDR3 is CASSLEGAGNTGELFF. In DNA, the CDR3 is TGTGCCAGCAGTCTCGAGGGGGCCGGGAACACCGGGGAGCTGTTTTTT.

The V and J genes are TRBV2 and TRBJ1-5, with TRBD1 matching over 9 bases. Germline loops: CDR1 SNHLY, CDR2 FYNNEI. The junction had 7 bases not matched to a gene; V was cut back by 6 bases and J by 7 bases. The CDR3 runs 14 residues. The CDR3 is CASSPTGGRQPQHF. CDR3 nucleotides: TGTGCCAGCAGCCCCACAGGGGGCAGGCAGCCCCAGCATTTT.

The chain joins TRBV19 to TRBJ1-5, with a possible D match to TRBD1 (5 bases). CDR3 size: 14 residues. Trimming left V 5 bases short and J 2 bases short, with 10 bases between. Per the germline V gene, CDR1 is LNHDA and CDR2 is SQIVND (reference sequence). The CDR3 here is CASSSGSGNQPQHF. CDR3 coding DNA: TGTGCCAGTAGTTCAGGGTCGGGCAATCAGCCCCAGCATTTT. Full variable domain (outside the CDR3, taken from reference TRBV19 and TRBJ1-5): DGGITQSPKYLFRKEGQNVTLSCEQNLNHDAMYWYRQDPGQGLRLIYYSQIVNDFQKGDIAEGYSVSREKKESFPLTVTSAQKNPTAFYLCASSSGSGNQPQHFGDGTRLSIL.

The chain links TRBV4-1 to TRBJ1-5; D remains ambiguous. The germline V gene has CDR1 MGHRA and CDR2 YSYEKL. Trimming cost V 3 bases and J 0 bases, with 15 bases left between them. The CDR3 loop spans 17 amino acids. This CDR3 is CASSHSQGGYSNQPQHF. For the CDR3, the DNA is TGCGCCAGCAGCCATTCCCAAGGAGGCTATAGCAATCAGCCCCAGCATTTT.

The V gene is TRBV4-2, the J gene TRBJ2-7, with D perhaps TRBD1 (5 bases). Germline CDR1 and CDR2: LGHNA and YNFKEQ. This CDR3 contains 12 residues. V lost 3 bases and J 2 bases, leaving 5 bases between the germline ends. The CDR3 sequence is CASSQGPYEQYV. CDR3 in DNA: TGTGCCAGCAGCCAGGGGCCCTACGAGCAGTACGTC.

The V and J genes are TRBV5-1 and TRBJ2-3; D is perhaps TRBD1 (5 bases). The V gene lost 0 bases and the J gene lost 6 bases, with 5 bases spanning the gap. This CDR3 is 12 amino acids long. Germline V gives CDR1 SGHRS, CDR2 YFSETQ. The CDR3 nucleotides are TGCGCCAGCAGCTTGGAGGGGGATACGCAGTATTTT. Translated, it gives CASSLEGDTQYF.

The chain joins TRBV7-9 to TRBJ2-1; 8 positions agree with TRBD1. This CDR3 is 17 amino acids long. J was trimmed by 8 bases and V by 5 bases; bases with no gene match: 17. Germline V gene data show CDR1 as SEHNR and CDR2 as FQNEAQ (reference sequence). The CDR3 DNA is TGTGCCAGCAGCCATGGATCAGGAACAGGGGGTTTCGATGAGCAGTTCTTC. Residues: CASSHGSGTGGFDEQFF. Full variable domain (remainder filled in from reference TRBV7-9 and TRBJ2-1): DTGVSQNPRHKITKRGQNVTFRCDPISEHNRLYWYRQTLGQGPEFLTYFQNEAQLEKSRLLSDRFSAERPKGSFSTLEIQRTEQGDSAMYLCASSHGSGTGGFDEQFFGPGTRLTVL.

The rearrangement uses TRBV10-3 and TRBJ1-1; 10 positions agree with TRBD1. The length of the CDR3 is 14 residues. V trimming: 6 bases; J trimming: 5 bases; junction bases outside the gene matches: 6. Germline V lookup: CDR1 ENHRY, CDR2 SYGVKD. For the CDR3, the DNA is TGTGCCATCAGCTGGGACAGGGGAGAGACTGAAGCTTTCTTT. It codes for CAISWDRGETEAFF.

This chain connects TRBV21-1 to TRBJ2-7; no check of the table's D call, TRBD1, against the DNA was made. TRBV21-1 is an annotated pseudogene. This CDR3 is 16 amino acids long. The CDR3 DNA reads as TGTGCCAGCAGCAAAGGGGGGGACAGGGGACCCTACGAGCAGTACGTC. Its protein product is CASSKGGDRGPYEQYV.

The chain has TRBV12-3 or TRBV12-4 and TRBJ2-7; TRBD1 might be the D (6 bases). This CDR3 contains 11 residues. The V end was cut by 6 bases, the J end by 4 bases, with 7 bases between. The CDR3 coding sequence is TGTGCCAGCAGCCAGGGGTACGAGCAGTACGTC. Its translation is CASSQGYEQYV.

V usage is TRBV18 and J usage is TRBJ2-1, with no clear D. The germline gives CDR1 KGHSH, CDR2 LQKENI. Trimming pared 2 bases from V and 8 bases from J, leaving 10 bases between. CDR3 length: 13 amino acids. This CDR3 reads CASSPNRLHEQFF. DNA for the CDR3: TGTGCCAGCTCACCAAACAGATTACATGAGCAGTTCTTC.